The next 13 T cell receptor beta chains were all read from a single sample in a study of T cell changes during pregnancy in multiple sclerosis. The protocol was immunoSEQ multiplex PCR, while the TCRdb copy is restricted to in-frame clones and leaves out a portion. The sample carries over 75,000 clones, approximately 92% recorded once. Sequencing was performed on peripheral blood, taken in the first trimester of pregnancy. Every receptor here comes from a female donor with multiple sclerosis, enrolled in a pregnancy study.

The table lists this clone with a few counts. V is TRBV9 and J is TRBJ2-3, with 13 positions matching TRBD2. The germline CDR1 and CDR2 sequences are SGDLS and YYNGEE. Trimming removed 0 bases from V and 4 bases from J; junction bases left unmatched: 17. The CDR3 has 21 amino acids. Written as DNA, the CDR3 is TGTGCCAGCAGCGTAGCTTCCGGGACACTCGGACTAGCGGGAGTCCCAGATACGCAGTATTTT. This translates into CASSVASGTLGLAGVPDTQYF.

This chain uses TRBV5-1 with TRBJ2-2, with 12 bases lining up with TRBD2. V was pared by 5 bases and J by 6 bases, with 2 bases of the junction left unmatched. Germline V gives CDR1 SGHRS, CDR2 YFSETQ. This CDR3 is built from 14 residues. The CDR3 protein is CASRGLAGPGELFF. DNA of the CDR3: TGCGCCAGCAGAGGACTAGCGGGACCCGGGGAGCTGTTTTTT.

The chain carries TRBV7-9 and TRBJ2-7; 8 bases are shared with TRBD1. J was trimmed by 7 bases and V by 4 bases; bases with no gene match: 12. The germline V gene has CDR1 SEHNR and CDR2 FQNEAQ (reference sequence). The length of the CDR3 is 15 residues. CDR3 amino acids: CASSSTGDRGLEQYF. In DNA, the CDR3 is TGTGCCAGCAGCTCGACAGGGGATAGGGGGTTGGAGCAGTACTTC.

This clone came up a few times. V usage is TRBV7-2 and J usage is TRBJ2-2, with 9 bases lining up with TRBD1. After removal of 2 bases from V and 6 bases from J, the junction contained 1 base not matched to a gene. Germline V gene data show CDR1 as SGHTA and CDR2 as FQGNSA. The CDR3 has 14 amino acids. CDR3 in DNA: TGTGCCAGCAGCTTAAGACAGGGGGCCGGGGAGCTGTTTTTT. It encodes CASSLRQGAGELFF.

CDR3 sequence (DNA): TGTGCCAGCGTGGGACTAGCGGGGTCCACCGGGGAGCTGTTTTTT. Its protein product is CASVGLAGSTGELFF. The chain joins TRBV27 to TRBJ2-2; 13 nucleotides line up with TRBD2. The V segment lost 8 bases and the J segment 4 bases; nucleotides outside the gene matches: 4. The CDR3 runs 15 residues. Germline loops: CDR1 MNHEY, CDR2 SMNVEV (reference sequence).

The J gene is TRBJ1-1, the V gene TRBV30; D is perhaps TRBD1 (5 bases). The length of the CDR3 is 16 residues. V shed 3 bases and J shed 2 bases, with 19 bases lying between them. Germline lookup yields CDR1 GTSNPN and CDR2 SVGIG (reference sequence). In DNA, the CDR3 is TGTGCCTGGAGCATTAATCACGGACAAAAAAACACTGAAGCTTTCTTT. This sequence encodes CAWSINHGQKNTEAFF.

This chain connects TRBV19 to TRBJ2-7, with D maybe TRBD1 (6 bases). V gave up 3 bases and J gave up 0 bases, with 9 bases separating them. CDR1 is LNHDA and CDR2 is SQIVND in the germline V gene (reference sequence). The CDR3 runs to 14 residues. As DNA, the CDR3 is TGTGCCAGTAGTATGAGCAGGGGCTCCTACGAGCAGTACTTC. This translates into CASSMSRGSYEQYF. The variable domain in full, with the rest retrieved from reference TRBV19 and TRBJ2-7, is DGGITQSPKYLFRKEGQNVTLSCEQNLNHDAMYWYRQDPGQGLRLIYYSQIVNDFQKGDIAEGYSVSREKKESFPLTVTSAQKNPTAFYLCASSMSRGSYEQYFGPGTRLTVT.

V and J are TRBV4-2 and TRBJ1-1; 9 bases align to TRBD1. Looked up from germline, CDR1 is LGHNA and CDR2 is YNFKEQ. This CDR3 has 15 residues. V gave up 8 bases and J gave up 2 bases; unmatched junction bases: 9. CDR3 region: CASGGAGQGNTEAFF. The CDR3, as DNA: TGTGCCAGCGGAGGAGCGGGACAGGGTAACACTGAAGCTTTCTTT.

This chain uses TRBV12-5 with TRBJ2-1; D not certain. The CDR3 has 12 amino acids. Per germline, CDR1 LGHNT and CDR2 FRNRAP. V gave up 4 bases and J gave up 6 bases, with 7 bases separating them. CDR3 nucleotide sequence: TGTGCTAGTGGTTCCGTAATCAATGAGCAGTTCTTC. Protein: CASGSVINEQFF.

The chain uses TRBV2 and TRBJ2-2, with D perhaps matching TRBD2 (6 bases). Germline V gene data show CDR1 as SNHLY and CDR2 as FYNNEI. The V end was cut by 7 bases, the J end by 1 base, with 10 bases between. This CDR3 spans 14 amino acids. The chain's CDR3 is CASTGAGNTGELFF. The CDR3 DNA is TGTGCCAGCACGGGAGCAGGGAACACCGGGGAGCTGTTTTTT.

The CDR3 protein is CASSAWETGVVYGYTF. CDR3 DNA: TGTGCCAGCAGCGCCTGGGAGACGGGGGTTGTCTATGGCTACACCTTC. The chain has TRBV9 and TRBJ1-2; the D gene is possibly TRBD1 (5 bases). Germline CDR1 and CDR2: SGDLS and YYNGEE. This CDR3 region has 16 residues. V was trimmed by 3 bases and J by 4 bases, leaving 19 bases between them.

The CDR3: CASSLGTSSSYEQYF. CDR3 DNA: TGTGCCAGCAGCTTGGGGACTAGCAGTTCCTACGAGCAGTACTTC. The chain combines TRBV11-2 with TRBJ2-7, with 9 positions matching TRBD2. The CDR3 extends over 15 amino acids. CDR1 and CDR2 from the germline V gene are SGHAT and FQNNGV. V was pared by 3 bases and J by 1 base, with 4 bases of the junction left unmatched.

The genes are TRBV27 and TRBJ2-7; TRBD2 agrees at 15 bases. With 1 base clipped from V and 1 base from J, the junction kept 14 bases outside the gene matches. The CDR3 loop spans 21 amino acids. Per the germline V gene, CDR1 is MNHEY and CDR2 is SMNVEV (reference sequence). CDR3 nucleotide sequence: TGTGCCAGCAGTTTATTTGGTAGGACTAGCGGGAGGGCCGATCAATCCTACGAGCAGTACTTC. This gives the protein CASSLFGRTSGRADQSYEQYF.